This T cell receptor (beta chain) appears in the sequencing data of a study of T cells expressing NK-cell markers. In the study overall: The TCR beta repertoires were obtained from sorted CD3+CD56+NKG2C+, CD3+CD56+NKG2C- and CD3+CD56-NKG2C+ T cells.

CDR1 is LNHDA and CDR2 is SQIVND in the germline V gene (reference sequence). The CDR3 runs to 13 residues. Concerning this clonotype: What it binds is unknown.

Overall study findings and caveats: In about six donors, dominant NKG2C+ clonotypes were roughly 1.0-7.0% of CD8+ T cells. Researchers report these clonotypes also headed the CD3+CD56-NKG2C+ fraction in a few donors.

Scientists made TCR beta cDNA using 5'RACE template switching with UMIs. From its re-call of the 5' RACE reads, TCRdb lists each CDR3 protein once, without DNA. In all, the sample yields 300,000 to 450,000 distinct CDR3 sequences. This receptor was taken from a man between 18 and 69 years old in good health. V is TRBV19 and J is TRBJ2-7; TCRdb picks TRBD1, but there is no DNA to check that call. The sequenced sample was blood T cells: a sorted CD56 or NKG2C T cell subset, CD4+ or CD8+ T cells, or bulk PBMC T cells (not recorded which). The CDR3 spells CASSTSGADEQYF.